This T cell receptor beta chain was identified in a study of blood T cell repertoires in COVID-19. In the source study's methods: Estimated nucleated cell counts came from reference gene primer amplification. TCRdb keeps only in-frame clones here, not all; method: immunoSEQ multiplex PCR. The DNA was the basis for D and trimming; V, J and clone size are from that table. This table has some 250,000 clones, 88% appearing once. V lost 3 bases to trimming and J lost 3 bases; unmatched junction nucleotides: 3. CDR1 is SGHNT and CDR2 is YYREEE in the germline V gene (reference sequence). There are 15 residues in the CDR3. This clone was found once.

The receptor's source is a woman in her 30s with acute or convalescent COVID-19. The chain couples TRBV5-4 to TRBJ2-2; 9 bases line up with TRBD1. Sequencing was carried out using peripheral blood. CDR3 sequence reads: CASSWGDRDTGELFF. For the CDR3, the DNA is TGTGCCAGCAGCTGGGGGGACAGGGACACCGGGGAGCTGTTTTTT.